This is a list of T cell receptor beta chains from one sample in a study of post-analysis software for immune sequencing data. MiXCR was run by TCRdb on the PCR reads, yielding one entry per CDR3 protein. Of about 800,000 distinct CDR3 sequences in the sample, roughly 30% were seen once. Sequences were obtained from blood. Receptors originate from a girl aged 5-17 years with multiple sclerosis. The CDR3 runs from the conserved cysteine through the conserved F or W. The D gene is left open where the match is weak. Rows give clone size only sometimes, using once, few, many, or a class for an expanded clone.

J	D	size	V	CDR3	DNA
TRBJ1-6	.	few	TRBV7-2	CASSLLGRAGSPLHF	TGTGCCAGCAGCTTACTGGGCAGGGCGGGTTCACCCCTCCACTTT
TRBJ1-2	.	few	TRBV15	CATSSGSRGYTF	TGTGCCACCAGCAGCGGGAGCCGTGGCTACACCTTC
TRBJ2-1	TRBD2	.	TRBV5-6	CASSPGLAVWNEQFF	TGTGCCAGCAGCCCGGGACTAGCGGTGTGGAATGAGCAGTTCTTC
TRBJ2-1	.	few	TRBV7-2	CASSLAGRGSYNEQFF	TGTGCCAGCAGCTTAGCGGGTAGGGGCTCCTACAATGAGCAGTTCTTC
TRBJ2-5	.	.	TRBV20-1	CSARGYGRQETQYF	TGCAGTGCTAGGGGTTACGGCCGCCAAGAGACCCAGTACTTC
TRBJ2-3	.	once	TRBV6-5	CASSPRDRDTDTQYF	TGTGCCAGCAGTCCCAGGGACCGCGACACAGATACGCAGTATTTT
TRBJ2-7	.	few	TRBV7-2	CASSSVGGPGEQYF	TGTGCCAGCAGCTCTGTTGGGGGACCCGGCGAGCAGTACTTC
TRBJ1-2	.	few	TRBV15	CATSRSLDGPGYTF	TGTGCCACCAGCAGATCATTGGACGGCCCGGGCTACACCTTC
TRBJ1-4	.	.	TRBV5-1	CASSFVSAATNEKLFF	TGCGCCAGCAGCTTTGTGTCAGCTGCAACTAATGAAAAACTGTTTTTT
TRBJ2-1	TRBD2	few	TRBV27	CASGSGTSVREQFF	TGTGCCAGCGGATCGGGGACTAGCGTCCGTGAGCAGTTCTTC
TRBJ2-3	TRBD2	.	TRBV27	CASSLSRTSGRADTQYF	TGTGCCAGCAGTTTATCAAGGACTAGCGGGAGGGCCGATACGCAGTATTTT
TRBJ1-6	.	few	TRBV4-3	CASSQVPPGNNSPLHF	TGCGCCAGCAGCCAAGTCCCGCCGGGGAATAATTCACCCCTCCACTTT
TRBJ2-5	.	.	TRBV20-1	CSARPPRPTVQETQYF	TGCAGTGCTAGACCCCCTCGACCGACAGTCCAAGAGACCCAGTACTTC
TRBJ2-5	.	.	TRBV20-1	CSAGGANRETQYF	TGCAGTGCTGGGGGGGCCAATCGAGAGACCCAGTACTTC
TRBJ2-1	.	.	TRBV12-3/TRBV12-4	CASSFDRQQFF	TGTGCCAGCAGTTTTGACAGACAGCAGTTCTTC
TRBJ2-7	TRBD1	.	TRBV28	CASSLKRGLPREQYF	TGTGCCAGCAGCCTAAAAAGGGGGCTCCCGCGCGAGCAGTACTTC
TRBJ2-7	TRBD2	.	TRBV7-9	CASRAGTSGLKEQYF	TGTGCCAGCAGAGCCGGGACTAGCGGGCTTAAGGAGCAGTACTTC
TRBJ2-1	.	.	TRBV5-1	CASSLFGRGAYNEQFF	TGCGCCAGCAGCTTGTTCGGCCGCGGGGCATACAATGAGCAGTTCTTC
TRBJ2-1	.	few	TRBV20-1	CSARRVGDFLNEQFF	TGCAGTGCTAGGCGGGTGGGGGACTTTCTCAATGAGCAGTTCTTC
TRBJ2-1	.	once	TRBV11-2	CVSSLVNRNEQFF	TGTGTCAGCAGCTTAGTTAACCGCAATGAGCAGTTCTTC
TRBJ2-1	.	.	TRBV15	CATNRGPGPNNEQFF	TGTGCCACCAACAGAGGGCCAGGGCCCAACAATGAGCAGTTCTTC
TRBJ2-3	TRBD2	few	TRBV20-1	CSARDWGLAGDTQYF	TGCAGTGCTAGAGATTGGGGACTAGCTGGAGATACGCAGTATTTT
TRBJ1-2	TRBD1	.	TRBV4-1	CASSQAPGQGANYGYTF	TGCGCCAGCAGCCAGGCGCCGGGACAGGGAGCTAACTATGGCTACACCTTC
TRBJ2-7	.	.	TRBV4-3	CASSRGISLEQYF	TGCGCCAGCTCACGCGGGATTTCGCTCGAGCAGTACTTC
TRBJ2-1	.	.	TRBV6-4	CASSDKDRDNEQFF	TGTGCCAGCAGTGACAAGGACAGAGACAATGAGCAGTTCTTC
TRBJ2-5	TRBD2	.	TRBV12-3/TRBV12-4	CASSPGASGRSEQYF	TGTGCCAGCAGTCCGGGGGCTAGCGGGCGTTCTGAGCAGTACTTC
TRBJ2-1	.	few	TRBV10-3	CAISEGSNEQFF	TGTGCCATCAGTGAGGGGAGCAATGAGCAGTTCTTC
TRBJ2-1	TRBD2	few	TRBV29-1	CSGGGRLAAYNEQFF	TGCAGCGGCGGGGGGCGGCTGGCAGCCTACAATGAGCAGTTCTTC
TRBJ2-5	TRBD1	few	TRBV25-1	CASSDSTGTETQYF	TGTGCCAGCAGTGATTCGACAGGGACGGAGACCCAGTACTTC
TRBJ2-1	.	few	TRBV7-9	CASSSPLEQGPHNEQFF	TGTGCCAGCAGCTCACCCCTTGAGCAAGGACCCCACAATGAGCAGTTCTTC
TRBJ2-1	TRBD2	few	TRBV20-1	CSARDWASGPNNEQFF	TGCAGTGCTAGAGATTGGGCTAGCGGGCCTAACAATGAGCAGTTCTTC
TRBJ2-3	TRBD2	.	TRBV12-3/TRBV12-4	CASSFRAGGYADTQYF	TGTGCCAGCAGTTTTCGGGCGGGAGGATACGCAGATACGCAGTATTTT
TRBJ2-1	TRBD1	.	TRBV28	CASSIDRGGLNEQFF	TGTGCCAGCAGCATAGACAGGGGAGGCCTCAATGAGCAGTTCTTC
TRBJ2-5	.	.	TRBV9	CASSVFGETQYF	TGTGCCAGCAGCGTATTTGGGGAGACCCAGTACTTC
TRBJ1-1	TRBD1	.	TRBV3-1	CASSQVRGPPNTEAFF	TGTGCCAGCAGCCAAGTGAGGGGGCCCCCGAACACTGAAGCTTTCTTT
TRBJ2-5	TRBD2	.	TRBV20-1	CSASRLAGVETQYF	TGCAGTGCTTCACGTCTAGCGGGAGTGGAGACCCAGTACTTC
TRBJ2-3	.	.	TRBV27	CASTSPGDTQYF	TGTGCCAGCACCAGCCCGGGAGATACGCAGTATTTT
TRBJ1-1	TRBD1	.	TRBV6-5	CASSYGRQGDTEAFF	TGTGCCAGCAGTTACGGGAGACAGGGTGACACTGAAGCTTTCTTT
TRBJ1-6	TRBD1	.	TRBV20-1	CSARDRGLSPLHF	TGCAGTGCTAGGGACAGGGGGCTTTCACCCCTCCACTTT